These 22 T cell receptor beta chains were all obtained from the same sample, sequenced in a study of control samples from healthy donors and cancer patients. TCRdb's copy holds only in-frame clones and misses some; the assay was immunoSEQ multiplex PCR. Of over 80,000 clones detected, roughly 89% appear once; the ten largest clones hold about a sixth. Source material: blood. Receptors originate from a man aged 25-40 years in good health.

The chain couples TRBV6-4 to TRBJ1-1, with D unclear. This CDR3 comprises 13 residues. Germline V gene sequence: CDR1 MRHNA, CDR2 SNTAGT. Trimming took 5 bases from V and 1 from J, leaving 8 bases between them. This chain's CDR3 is CASSFGENTEAFF. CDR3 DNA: TGTGCCAGCAGTTTTGGCGAGAACACTGAAGCTTTCTTT.

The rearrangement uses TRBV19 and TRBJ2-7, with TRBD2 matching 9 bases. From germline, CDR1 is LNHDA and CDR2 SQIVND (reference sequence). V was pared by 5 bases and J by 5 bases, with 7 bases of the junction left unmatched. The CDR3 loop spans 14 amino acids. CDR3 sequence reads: CASSSGTSLDEQYF. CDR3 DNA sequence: TGTGCCAGTAGTTCCGGGACTAGCCTCGACGAGCAGTACTTC.

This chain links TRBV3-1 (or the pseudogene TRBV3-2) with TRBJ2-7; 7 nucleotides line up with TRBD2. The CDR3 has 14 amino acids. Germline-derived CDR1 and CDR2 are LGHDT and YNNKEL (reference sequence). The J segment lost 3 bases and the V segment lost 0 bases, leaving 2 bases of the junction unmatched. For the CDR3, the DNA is TGTGCCAGCAGCCAAGATAAGCGGGGCTACGAGCAGTACTTC. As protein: CASSQDKRGYEQYF.

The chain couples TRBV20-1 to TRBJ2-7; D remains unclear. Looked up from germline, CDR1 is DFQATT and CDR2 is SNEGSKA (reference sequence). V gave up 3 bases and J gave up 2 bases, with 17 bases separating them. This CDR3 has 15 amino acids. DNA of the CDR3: TGCAGTGCTAGTCCCCAAAGTAGTTTACCCTACGAGCAGTACTTC. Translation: CSASPQSSLPYEQYF.

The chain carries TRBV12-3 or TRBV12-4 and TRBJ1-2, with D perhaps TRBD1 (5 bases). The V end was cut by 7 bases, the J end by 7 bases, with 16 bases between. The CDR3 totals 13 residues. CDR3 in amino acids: CASTPTGAGGYTF. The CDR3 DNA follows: TGTGCCAGCACCCCTACCGGGGCTGGTGGCTACACCTTC.

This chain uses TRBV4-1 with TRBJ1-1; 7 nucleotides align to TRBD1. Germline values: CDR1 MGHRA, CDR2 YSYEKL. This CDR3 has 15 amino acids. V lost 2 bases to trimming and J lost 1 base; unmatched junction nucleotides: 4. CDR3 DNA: TGCGCCAGCAGCCAACCCGCAGGGGGGAACACTGAAGCTTTCTTT. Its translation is CASSQPAGGNTEAFF.

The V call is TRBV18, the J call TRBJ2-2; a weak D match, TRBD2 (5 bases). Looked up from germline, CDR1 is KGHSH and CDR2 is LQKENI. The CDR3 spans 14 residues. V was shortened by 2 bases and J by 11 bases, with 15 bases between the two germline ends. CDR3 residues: CASSPVLNGKELFF. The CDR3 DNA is TGTGCCAGCTCACCAGTCTTGAACGGGAAAGAGCTGTTTTTT.

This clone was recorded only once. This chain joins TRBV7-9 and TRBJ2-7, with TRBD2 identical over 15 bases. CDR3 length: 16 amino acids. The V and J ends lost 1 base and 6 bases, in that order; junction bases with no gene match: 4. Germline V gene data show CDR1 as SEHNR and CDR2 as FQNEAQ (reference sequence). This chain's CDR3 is CASSLVQGLAGGEQYF. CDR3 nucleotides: TGTGCCAGCAGCTTAGTTCAGGGACTAGCGGGAGGCGAGCAGTACTTC.

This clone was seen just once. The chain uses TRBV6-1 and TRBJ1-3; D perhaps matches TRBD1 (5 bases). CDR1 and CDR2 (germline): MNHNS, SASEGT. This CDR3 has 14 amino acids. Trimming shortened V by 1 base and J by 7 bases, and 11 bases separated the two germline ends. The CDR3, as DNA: TGTGCCAGCAGTGAAGGGGCAGGGTTGAACACCATATATTTT. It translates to CASSEGAGLNTIYF.

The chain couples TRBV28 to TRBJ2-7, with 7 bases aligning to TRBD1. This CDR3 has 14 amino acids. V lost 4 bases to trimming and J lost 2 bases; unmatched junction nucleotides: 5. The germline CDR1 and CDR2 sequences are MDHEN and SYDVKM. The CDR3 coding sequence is TGTGCCAGCAGTTCTCCGGGACAGACCTACGAGCAGTACTTC. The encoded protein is CASSSPGQTYEQYF.

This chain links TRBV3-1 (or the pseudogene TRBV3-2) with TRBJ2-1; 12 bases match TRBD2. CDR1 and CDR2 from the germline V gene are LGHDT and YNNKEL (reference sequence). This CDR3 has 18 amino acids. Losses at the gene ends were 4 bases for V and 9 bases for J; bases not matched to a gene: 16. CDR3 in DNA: TGTGCCAGCAGCCCGAATAGGCTAGCGGGGGGGCAGGCGGGTGAGCAGTTCTTC. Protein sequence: CASSPNRLAGGQAGEQFF.

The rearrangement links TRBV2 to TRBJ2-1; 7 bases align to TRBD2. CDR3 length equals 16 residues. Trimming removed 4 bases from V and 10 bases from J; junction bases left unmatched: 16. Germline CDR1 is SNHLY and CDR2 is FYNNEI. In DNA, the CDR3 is TGTGCCAGCAGTGTGGGCGGGAGAAAGCGTCCTGGAGAGCAGTTCTTC. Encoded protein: CASSVGGRKRPGEQFF.

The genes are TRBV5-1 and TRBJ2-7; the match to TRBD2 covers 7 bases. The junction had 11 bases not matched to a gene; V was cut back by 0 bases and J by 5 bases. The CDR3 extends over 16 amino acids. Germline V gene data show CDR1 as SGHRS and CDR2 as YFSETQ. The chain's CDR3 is CASSLAGGGPSHEQYF. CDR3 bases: TGCGCCAGCAGCTTGGCTGGGGGAGGGCCTAGCCACGAGCAGTACTTC.

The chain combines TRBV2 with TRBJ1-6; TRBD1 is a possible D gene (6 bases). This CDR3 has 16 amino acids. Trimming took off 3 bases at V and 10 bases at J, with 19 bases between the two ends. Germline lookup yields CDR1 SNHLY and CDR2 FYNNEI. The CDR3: CASSDAGARDFSPLHF. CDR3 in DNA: TGTGCCAGCAGTGATGCGGGGGCGCGCGATTTCTCACCCCTCCACTTT.

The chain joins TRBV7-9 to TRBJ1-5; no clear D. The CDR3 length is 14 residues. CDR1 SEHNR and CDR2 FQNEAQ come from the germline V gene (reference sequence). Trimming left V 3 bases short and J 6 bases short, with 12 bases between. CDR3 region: CASSFIGFGQPQHF. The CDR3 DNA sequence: TGTGCCAGCAGCTTTATAGGATTCGGTCAGCCCCAGCATTTT.

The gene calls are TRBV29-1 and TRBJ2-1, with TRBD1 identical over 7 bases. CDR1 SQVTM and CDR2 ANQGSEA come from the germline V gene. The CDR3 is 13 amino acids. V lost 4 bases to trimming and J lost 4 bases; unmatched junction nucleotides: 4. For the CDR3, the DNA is TGCAGCGTTGTGGGGACAGATTACAATGAGCAGTTCTTC. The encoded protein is CSVVGTDYNEQFF.

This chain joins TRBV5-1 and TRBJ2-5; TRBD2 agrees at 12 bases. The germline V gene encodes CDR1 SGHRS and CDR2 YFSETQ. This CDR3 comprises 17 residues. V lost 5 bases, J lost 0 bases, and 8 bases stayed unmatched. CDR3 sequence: CASRAGLAGLYQETQYF. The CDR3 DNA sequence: TGCGCCAGCAGAGCCGGACTAGCGGGGCTGTACCAAGAGACCCAGTACTTC.

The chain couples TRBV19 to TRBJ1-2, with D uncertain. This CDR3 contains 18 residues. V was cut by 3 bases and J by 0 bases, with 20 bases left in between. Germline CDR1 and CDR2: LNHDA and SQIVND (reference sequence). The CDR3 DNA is TGTGCCAGTAGTATGAATCTAGACACTTCAAGGTCTAACTATGGCTACACCTTC. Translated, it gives CASSMNLDTSRSNYGYTF.

The CDR3 sequence: CASSLFGGGFQETQYF. As DNA, the CDR3 is TGTGCCAGTAGCCTCTTTGGCGGGGGGTTCCAAGAGACCCAGTACTTC. The rearrangement uses TRBV19 and TRBJ2-5; TRBD2 agrees at 8 bases. The J segment lost 1 base and the V segment lost 6 bases, leaving 10 bases of the junction unmatched. The CDR3 runs 16 residues. Germline V gene sequence: CDR1 LNHDA, CDR2 SQIVND (reference sequence).

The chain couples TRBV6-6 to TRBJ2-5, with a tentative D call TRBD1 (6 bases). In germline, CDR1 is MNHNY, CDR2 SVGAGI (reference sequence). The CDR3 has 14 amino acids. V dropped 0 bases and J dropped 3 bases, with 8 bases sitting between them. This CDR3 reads CASSYSPGEETQYF. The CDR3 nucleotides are TGTGCCAGCAGTTACTCGCCAGGGGAAGAGACCCAGTACTTC.

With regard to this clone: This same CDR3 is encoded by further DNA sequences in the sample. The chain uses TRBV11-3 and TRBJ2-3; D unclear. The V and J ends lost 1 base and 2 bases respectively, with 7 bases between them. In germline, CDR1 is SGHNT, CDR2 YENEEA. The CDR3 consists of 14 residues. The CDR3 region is CASSLGGSTDTQYF. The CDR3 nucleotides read TGTGCCAGCAGCTTAGGAGGCTCCACAGATACGCAGTATTTT. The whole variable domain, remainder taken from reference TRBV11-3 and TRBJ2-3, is EAGVVQSPRYKIIEKKQPVAFWCNPISGHNTLYWYLQNLGQGPELLIRYENEEAVDDSQLPKDRFSAERLKGVDSTLKIQPAELGDSAVYLCASSLGGSTDTQYFGPGTRLTVL.

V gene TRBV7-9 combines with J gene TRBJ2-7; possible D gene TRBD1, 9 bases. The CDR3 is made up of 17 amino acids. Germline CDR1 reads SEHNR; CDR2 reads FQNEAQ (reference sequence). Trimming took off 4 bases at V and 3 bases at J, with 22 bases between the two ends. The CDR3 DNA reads TGTGCCAGCAGCTGGAACTACAGGGGGCGGGGGGACTACGAGCAGTACTTC. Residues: CASSWNYRGRGDYEQYF.